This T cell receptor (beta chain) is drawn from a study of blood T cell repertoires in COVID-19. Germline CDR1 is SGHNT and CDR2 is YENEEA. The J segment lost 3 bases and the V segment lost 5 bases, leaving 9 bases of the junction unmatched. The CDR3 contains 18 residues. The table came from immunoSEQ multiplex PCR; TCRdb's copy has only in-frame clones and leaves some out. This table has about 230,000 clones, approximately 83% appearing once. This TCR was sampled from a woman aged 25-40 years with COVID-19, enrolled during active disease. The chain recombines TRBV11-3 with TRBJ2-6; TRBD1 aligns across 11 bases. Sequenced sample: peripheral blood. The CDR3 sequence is CASSPGTGGHGGANVLTF. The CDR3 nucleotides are TGTGCCAGCAGCCCCGGGACAGGGGGGCATGGTGGGGCCAACGTCCTGACTTTC.